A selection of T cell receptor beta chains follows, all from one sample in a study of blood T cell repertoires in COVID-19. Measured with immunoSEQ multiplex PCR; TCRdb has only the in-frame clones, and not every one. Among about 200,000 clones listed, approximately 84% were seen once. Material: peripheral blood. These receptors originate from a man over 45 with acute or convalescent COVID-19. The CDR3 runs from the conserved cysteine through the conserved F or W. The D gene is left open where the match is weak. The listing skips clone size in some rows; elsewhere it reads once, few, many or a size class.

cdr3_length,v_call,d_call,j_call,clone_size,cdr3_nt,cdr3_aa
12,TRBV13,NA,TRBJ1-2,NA,TGTGCCAGCAGCTTCCGAGAGCCTACCCATCACTTC,CASSFREPTHHF
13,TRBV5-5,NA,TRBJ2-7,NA,TGTGCCAGCAGCTTGGATAGCAGCCCGGAGCAGTACTTC,CASSLDSSPEQYF
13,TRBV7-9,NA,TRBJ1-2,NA,TGTGCCAGCAGCTCGCGGGGGGACTATGGCTACACCTTC,CASSSRGDYGYTF
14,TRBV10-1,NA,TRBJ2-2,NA,TGCGCCAGCAGTTCGGGACTGAACACCGGGGAGCTGTTTTTT,CASSSGLNTGELFF
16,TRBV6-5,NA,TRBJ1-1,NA,TGTGCCAGCAGTTACTCGACGGCGGGAGTGGACACTGAAGCTTTCTTT,CASSYSTAGVDTEAFF
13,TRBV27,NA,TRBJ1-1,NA,TGTGCCAGCAGTTTTCGGAGGAACACTGAAGCTTTCTTT,CASSFRRNTEAFF
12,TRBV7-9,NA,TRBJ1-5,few,TGTGCCATATCCCTAGAGAATCAGCCCCAGCATTTT,CAISLENQPQHF
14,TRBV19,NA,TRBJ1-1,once,TGTGCCAGTACCGTGGACAGACTTAACACTGAAGCTTTCTTT,CASTVDRLNTEAFF
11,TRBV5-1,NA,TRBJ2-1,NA,TGCGCCAGCAGCTCCCTAAATGAGCAGTTCTTC,CASSSLNEQFF
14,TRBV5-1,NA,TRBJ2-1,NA,TGCGCCAGCAGCTTGGGGACAGCCTACAATGAGCAGTTCTTC,CASSLGTAYNEQFF
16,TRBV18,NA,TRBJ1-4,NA,TGTGCCAGCTCATCCGCCTCAGGGGCGAGTAATGAAAAACTGTTTTTT,CASSSASGASNEKLFF
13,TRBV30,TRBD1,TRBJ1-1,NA,TGTGCCTGGAGGCAGGGGGCTGGCACTGAAGCTTTCTTT,CAWRQGAGTEAFF
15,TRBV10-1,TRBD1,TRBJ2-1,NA,TGCGCCAGCAGCCGAGGACAGGCCCCCGACAATGAGCAGTTCTTC,CASSRGQAPDNEQFF
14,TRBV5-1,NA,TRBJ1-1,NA,TGCGCCAGCAGCTTGGCTCAGTTGGGAGCTGAAGCTTTCTTT,CASSLAQLGAEAFF
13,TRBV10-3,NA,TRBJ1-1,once,TGTGCCATCAGTGGCGGGTGGAACACTGAAGCTTTCTTT,CAISGGWNTEAFF
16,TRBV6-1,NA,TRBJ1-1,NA,TGTGCCAGCAGTGAAGCGCATCTCAGGGGGAACACTGAAGCTTTCTTT,CASSEAHLRGNTEAFF
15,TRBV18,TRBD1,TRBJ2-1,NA,TGTGCCAGCTCACCACAGGCCAGGGGGCAGAATGAGCAGTTCTTC,CASSPQARGQNEQFF
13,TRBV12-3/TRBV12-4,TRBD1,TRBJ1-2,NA,TGTGCCAGCAGTTTAATGACAGGGGACGGCTACACCTTC,CASSLMTGDGYTF
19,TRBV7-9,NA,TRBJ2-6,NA,TGTGCCAGCAGCCTAAAAAGGGAGACAGGCCCGACTGGGGCCAACGTCCTGACTTTC,CASSLKRETGPTGANVLTF
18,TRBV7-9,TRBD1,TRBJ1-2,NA,TGTGCCAGCAGCCCTCGACAGGGGCCGACGGAAAAAAACTATGGCTACACCTTC,CASSPRQGPTEKNYGYTF
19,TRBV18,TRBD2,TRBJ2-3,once,TGTGCCAGCTCACCATGGACTAGCGGGGGGGCAGGTGGCACAGATACGCAGTATTTT,CASSPWTSGGAGGTDTQYF
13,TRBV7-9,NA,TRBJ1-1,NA,TGTGCCAGCAGCTTTGAAAGGGGCACTGAAGCTTTCTTT,CASSFERGTEAFF
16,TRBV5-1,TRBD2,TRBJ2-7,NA,TGCGCCAGCAACCCGGGAGGAGGGATCCGGTCCTACGAGCAGTACTTC,CASNPGGGIRSYEQYF
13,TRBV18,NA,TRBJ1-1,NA,TGTGCCAGCTCACCCAACGGAGGATCTGAAGCTTTCTTT,CASSPNGGSEAFF
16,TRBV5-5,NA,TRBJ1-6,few,TGTGCCAGCAGCAATGGACAGACCTCCTATAATTCACCCCTCCACTTT,CASSNGQTSYNSPLHF
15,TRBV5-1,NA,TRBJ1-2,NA,TGCGCCAGCAGCTTGGGGACAGCAAATAACTATGGCTACACCTTC,CASSLGTANNYGYTF
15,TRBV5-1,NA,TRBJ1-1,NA,TGCGCCAGCAGTAGAGGGACTCCTGGCCGGACTGAAGCTTTCTTT,CASSRGTPGRTEAFF